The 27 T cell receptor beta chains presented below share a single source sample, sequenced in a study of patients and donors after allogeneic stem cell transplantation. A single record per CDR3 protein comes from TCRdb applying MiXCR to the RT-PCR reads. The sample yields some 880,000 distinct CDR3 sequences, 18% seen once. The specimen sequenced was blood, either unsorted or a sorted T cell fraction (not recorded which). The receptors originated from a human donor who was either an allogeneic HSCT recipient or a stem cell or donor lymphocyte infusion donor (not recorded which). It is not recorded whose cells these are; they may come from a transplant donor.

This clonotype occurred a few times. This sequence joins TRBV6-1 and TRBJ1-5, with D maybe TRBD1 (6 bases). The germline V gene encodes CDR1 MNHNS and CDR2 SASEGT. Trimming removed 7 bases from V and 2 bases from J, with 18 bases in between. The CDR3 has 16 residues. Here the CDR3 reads CASTQNRELGNQPQHF. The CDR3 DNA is TGTGCCAGCACCCAAAACAGGGAACTTGGCAATCAGCCCCAGCATTTT.

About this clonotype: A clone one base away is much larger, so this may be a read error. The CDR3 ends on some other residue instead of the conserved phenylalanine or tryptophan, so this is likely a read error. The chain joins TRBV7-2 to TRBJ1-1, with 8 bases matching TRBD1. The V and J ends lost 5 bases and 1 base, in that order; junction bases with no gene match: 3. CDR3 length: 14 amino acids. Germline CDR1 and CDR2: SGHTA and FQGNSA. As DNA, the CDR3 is TGTGCCAGCAGCCGGGACAGGTGGAACACTGAAGCTTTCATT. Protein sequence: CASSRDRWNTEAFI.

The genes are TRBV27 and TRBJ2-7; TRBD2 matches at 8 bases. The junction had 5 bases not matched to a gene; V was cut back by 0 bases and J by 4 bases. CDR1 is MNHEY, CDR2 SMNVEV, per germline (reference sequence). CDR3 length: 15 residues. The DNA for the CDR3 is TGTGCCAGCAGTTTATCTAGGACTAGCCCATACGAGCAGTACTTC. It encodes CASSLSRTSPYEQYF.

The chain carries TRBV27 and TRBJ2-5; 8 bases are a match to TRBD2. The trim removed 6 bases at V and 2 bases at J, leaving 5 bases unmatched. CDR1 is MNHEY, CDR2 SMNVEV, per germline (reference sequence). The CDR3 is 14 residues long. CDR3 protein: CASRRLASQETQYF. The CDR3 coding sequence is TGTGCCAGCAGGAGACTAGCGTCTCAAGAGACCCAGTACTTC.

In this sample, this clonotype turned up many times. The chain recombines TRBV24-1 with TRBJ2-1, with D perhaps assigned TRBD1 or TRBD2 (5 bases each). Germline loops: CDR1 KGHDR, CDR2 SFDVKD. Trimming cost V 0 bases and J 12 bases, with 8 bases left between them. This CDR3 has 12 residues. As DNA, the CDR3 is TGTGCCACCAGTGATTTGGGGACGGTGCAGTTCTTC. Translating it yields CATSDLGTVQFF.

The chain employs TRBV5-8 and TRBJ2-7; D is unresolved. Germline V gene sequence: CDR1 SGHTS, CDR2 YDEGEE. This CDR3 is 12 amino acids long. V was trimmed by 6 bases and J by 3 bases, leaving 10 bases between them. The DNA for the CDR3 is TGTGCCAGCACCTTCTTGGGCTACGAGCAGTACTTC. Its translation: CASTFLGYEQYF.

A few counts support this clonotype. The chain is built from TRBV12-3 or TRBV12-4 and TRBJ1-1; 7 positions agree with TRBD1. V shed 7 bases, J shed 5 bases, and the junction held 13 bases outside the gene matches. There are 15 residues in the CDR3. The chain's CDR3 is CASTSNRGIVTEAFF. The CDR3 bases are TGTGCCAGCACCTCAAACAGGGGTATTGTTACTGAAGCTTTCTTT.

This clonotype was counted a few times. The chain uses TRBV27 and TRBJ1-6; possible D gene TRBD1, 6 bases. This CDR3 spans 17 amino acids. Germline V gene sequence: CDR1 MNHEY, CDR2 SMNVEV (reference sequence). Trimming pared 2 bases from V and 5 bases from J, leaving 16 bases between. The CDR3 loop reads CASSLRSGTTNNSPLHF. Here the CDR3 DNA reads TGTGCCAGCAGTTTACGATCCGGGACAACAAATAATTCACCCCTCCACTTT.

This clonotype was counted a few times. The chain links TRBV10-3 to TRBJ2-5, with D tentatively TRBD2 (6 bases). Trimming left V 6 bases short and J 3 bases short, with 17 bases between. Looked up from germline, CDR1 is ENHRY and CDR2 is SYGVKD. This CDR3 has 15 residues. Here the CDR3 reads CAISREWSPKETQYF. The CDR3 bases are TGTGCCATCAGCCGGGAGTGGAGCCCGAAAGAGACCCAGTACTTC.

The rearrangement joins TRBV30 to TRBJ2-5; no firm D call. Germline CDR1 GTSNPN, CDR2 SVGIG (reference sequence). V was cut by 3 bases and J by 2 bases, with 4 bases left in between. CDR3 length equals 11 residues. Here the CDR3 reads CAWRDQETQYF. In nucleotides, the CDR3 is TGTGCCTGGAGGGATCAAGAGACCCAGTACTTC.

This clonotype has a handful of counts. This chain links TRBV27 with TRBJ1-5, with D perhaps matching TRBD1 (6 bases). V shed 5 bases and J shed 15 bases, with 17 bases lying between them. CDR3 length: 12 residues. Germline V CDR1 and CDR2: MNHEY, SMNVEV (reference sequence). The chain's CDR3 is CASSEQGIGWHF. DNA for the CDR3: TGTGCCAGCAGTGAACAGGGTATCGGATGGCATTTT.

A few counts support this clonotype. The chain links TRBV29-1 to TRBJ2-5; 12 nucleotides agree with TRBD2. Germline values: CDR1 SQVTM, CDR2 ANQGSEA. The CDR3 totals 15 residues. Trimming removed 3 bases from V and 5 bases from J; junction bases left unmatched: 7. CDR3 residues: CSVDRGLAGQETQYF. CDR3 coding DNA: TGCAGCGTTGATCGCGGACTAGCGGGACAGGAGACCCAGTACTTC.

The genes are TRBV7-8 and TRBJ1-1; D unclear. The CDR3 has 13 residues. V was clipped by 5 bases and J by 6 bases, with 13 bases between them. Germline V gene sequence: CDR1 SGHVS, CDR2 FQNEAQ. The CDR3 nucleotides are TGTGCCAGCAGCATGACTCCCAGCCCTGAAGCTTTCTTT. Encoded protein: CASSMTPSPEAFF. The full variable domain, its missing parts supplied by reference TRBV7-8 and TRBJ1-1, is GAGVSQSPRYKVAKRGQDVALRCDPISGHVSLFWYQQALGQGPEFLTYFQNEAQLDKSGLPSDRFFAERPEGSVSTLKIQRTQQEDSAVYLCASSMTPSPEAFFGQGTRLTVV.

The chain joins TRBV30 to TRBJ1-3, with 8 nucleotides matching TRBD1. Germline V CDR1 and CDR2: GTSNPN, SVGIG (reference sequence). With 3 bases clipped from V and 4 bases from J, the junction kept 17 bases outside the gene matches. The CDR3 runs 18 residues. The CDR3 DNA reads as TGTGCCTGGAGCCGGGACAGGCTCTCCGGAAAATGGGGAAACACCATATATTTT. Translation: CAWSRDRLSGKWGNTIYF.

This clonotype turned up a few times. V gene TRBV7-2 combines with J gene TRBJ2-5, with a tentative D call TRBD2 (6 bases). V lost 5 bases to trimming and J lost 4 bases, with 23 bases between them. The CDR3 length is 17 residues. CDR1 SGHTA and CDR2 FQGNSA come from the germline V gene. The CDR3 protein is CASSERGGSSHPETQYF. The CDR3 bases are TGTGCCAGCAGCGAGCGAGGAGGGTCCTCTCACCCAGAGACCCAGTACTTC. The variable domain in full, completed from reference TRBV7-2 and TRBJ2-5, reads GAGVSQSPSNKVTEKGKDVELRCDPISGHTALYWYRQSLGQGLEFLIYFQGNSAPDKSGLPSDRFSAERTGGSVSTLTIQRTQQEDSAVYLCASSERGGSSHPETQYFGPGTRLLVL.

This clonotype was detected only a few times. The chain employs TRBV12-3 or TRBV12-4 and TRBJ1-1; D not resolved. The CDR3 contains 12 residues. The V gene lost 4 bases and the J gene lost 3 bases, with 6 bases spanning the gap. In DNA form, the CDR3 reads TGTGCCAGCAGTTCAATGGACACTGAAGCTTTCTTT. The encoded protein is CASSSMDTEAFF.

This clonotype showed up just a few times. The CDR3 DNA reads as TGTGCCAGCTCACCACAGCACGGGGGTAGAAGGGCAGATACGCAGTATTTT. It codes for CASSPQHGGRRADTQYF. V and J are TRBV18 and TRBJ2-3; a possible D gene is TRBD2 (6 bases). V shed 1 base and J shed 4 bases, with 18 bases lying between them. The CDR3 has 17 amino acids. Germline V CDR1 and CDR2: KGHSH, LQKENI.

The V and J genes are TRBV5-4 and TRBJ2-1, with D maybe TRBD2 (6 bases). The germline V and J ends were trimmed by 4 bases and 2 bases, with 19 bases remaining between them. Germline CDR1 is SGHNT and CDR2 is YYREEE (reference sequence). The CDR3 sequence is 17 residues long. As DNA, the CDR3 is TGTGCCAGCAGCATCCCCCATAGCGGCCTCGCCTACAATGAGCAGTTCTTC. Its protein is CASSIPHSGLAYNEQFF. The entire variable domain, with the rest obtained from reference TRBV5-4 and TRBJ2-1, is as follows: ETGVTQSPTHLIKTRGQQVTLRCSSQSGHNTVSWYQQALGQGPQFIFQYYREEENGRGNFPPRFSGLQFPNYSSELNVNALELDDSALYLCASSIPHSGLAYNEQFFGPGTRLTVL.

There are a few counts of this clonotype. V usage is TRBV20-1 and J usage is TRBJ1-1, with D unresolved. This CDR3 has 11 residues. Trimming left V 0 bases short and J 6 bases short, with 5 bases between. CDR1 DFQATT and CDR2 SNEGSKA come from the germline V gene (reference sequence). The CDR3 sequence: CSARDPSEAFF. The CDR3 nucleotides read TGCAGTGCTAGAGATCCATCTGAAGCTTTCTTT.

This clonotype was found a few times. CDR3 DNA: TGCGCCAGCAGCTTGGAGGGGCTCGAGCAGTACTTC. It codes for CASSLEGLEQYF. The genes are TRBV5-1 and TRBJ2-7; weak D call: TRBD1 (5 bases). V was pared by 0 bases and J by 6 bases, with 7 bases between. Germline V gene data show CDR1 as SGHRS and CDR2 as YFSETQ. The CDR3 consists of 12 residues.

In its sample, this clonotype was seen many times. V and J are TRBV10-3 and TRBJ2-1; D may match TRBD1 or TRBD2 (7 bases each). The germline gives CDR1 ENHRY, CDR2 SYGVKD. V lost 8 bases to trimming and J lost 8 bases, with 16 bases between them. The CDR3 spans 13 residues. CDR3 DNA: TGTGCCATCGCAGGGGGGGGTTTGGATGAGCAGTTCTTC. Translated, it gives CAIAGGGLDEQFF.

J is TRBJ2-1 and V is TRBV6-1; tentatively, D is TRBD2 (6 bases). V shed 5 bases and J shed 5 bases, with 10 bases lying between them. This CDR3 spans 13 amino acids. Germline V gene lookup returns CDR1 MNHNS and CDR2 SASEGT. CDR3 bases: TGTGCCAGCAGTCCTAGCGCTCACAATGAGCAGTTCTTC. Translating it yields CASSPSAHNEQFF.

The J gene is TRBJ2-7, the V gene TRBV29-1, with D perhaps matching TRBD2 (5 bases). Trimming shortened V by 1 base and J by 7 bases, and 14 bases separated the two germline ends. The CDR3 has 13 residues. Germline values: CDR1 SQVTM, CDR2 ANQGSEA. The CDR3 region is CSVEAAPGGEQYF. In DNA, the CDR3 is TGCAGCGTTGAAGCTGCCCCCGGAGGAGAGCAGTACTTC.

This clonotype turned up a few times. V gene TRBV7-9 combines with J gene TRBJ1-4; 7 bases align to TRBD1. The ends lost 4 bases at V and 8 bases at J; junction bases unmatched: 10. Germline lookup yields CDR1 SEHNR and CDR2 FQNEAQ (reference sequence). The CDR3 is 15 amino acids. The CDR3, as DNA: TGTGCCAGCAGCTCCACACGACAGGGAACGGAAAAACTGTTTTTT. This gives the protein CASSSTRQGTEKLFF. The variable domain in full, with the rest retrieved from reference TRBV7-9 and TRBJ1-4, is DTGVSQNPRHKITKRGQNVTFRCDPISEHNRLYWYRQTLGQGPEFLTYFQNEAQLEKSRLLSDRFSAERPKGSFSTLEIQRTEQGDSAMYLCASSSTRQGTEKLFFGSGTQLSVL.

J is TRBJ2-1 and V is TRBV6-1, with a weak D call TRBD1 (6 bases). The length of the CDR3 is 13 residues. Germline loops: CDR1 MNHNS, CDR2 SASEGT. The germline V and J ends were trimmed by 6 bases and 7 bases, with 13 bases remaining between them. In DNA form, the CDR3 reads TGTGCCAGCAGCCGTAGTAGGGGGAATGAGCAGTTCTTC. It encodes CASSRSRGNEQFF.

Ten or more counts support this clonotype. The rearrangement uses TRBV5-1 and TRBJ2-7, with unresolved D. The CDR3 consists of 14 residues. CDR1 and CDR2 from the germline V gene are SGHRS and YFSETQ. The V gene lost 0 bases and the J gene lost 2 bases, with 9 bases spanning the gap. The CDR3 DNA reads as TGCGCCAGCAGCTTGGTGGCAGTTCCCTACGAGCAGTACTTC. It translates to CASSLVAVPYEQYF.

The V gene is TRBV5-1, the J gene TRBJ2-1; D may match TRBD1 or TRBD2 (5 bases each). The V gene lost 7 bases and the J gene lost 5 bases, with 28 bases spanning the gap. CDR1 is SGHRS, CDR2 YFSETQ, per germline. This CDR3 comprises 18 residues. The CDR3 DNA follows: TGCGCCAGCTCAACAGTAGACTTAGCCTGGGGGACCGACAATGAGCAGTTCTTC. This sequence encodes CASSTVDLAWGTDNEQFF.